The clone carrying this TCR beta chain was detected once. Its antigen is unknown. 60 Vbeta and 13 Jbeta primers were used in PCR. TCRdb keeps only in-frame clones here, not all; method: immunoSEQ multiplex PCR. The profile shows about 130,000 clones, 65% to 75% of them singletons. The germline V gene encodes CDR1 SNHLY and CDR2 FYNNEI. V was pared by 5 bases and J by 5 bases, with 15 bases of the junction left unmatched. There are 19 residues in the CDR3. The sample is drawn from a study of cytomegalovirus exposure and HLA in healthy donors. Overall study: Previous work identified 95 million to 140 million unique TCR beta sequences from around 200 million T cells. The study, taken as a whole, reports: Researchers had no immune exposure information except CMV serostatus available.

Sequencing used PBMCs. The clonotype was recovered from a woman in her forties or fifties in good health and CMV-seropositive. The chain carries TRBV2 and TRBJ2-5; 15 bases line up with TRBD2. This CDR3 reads CASSPQSRTSGGGSETQYF. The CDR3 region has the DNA TGTGCCAGCAGTCCACAAAGCCGGACTAGCGGGGGGGGGAGCGAGACCCAGTACTTC.